This T cell receptor (beta chain) was observed in a study of T cells in Graves' hyperthyroidism and ophthalmopathy (dated by TCRdb to between 2017 and 2020). Broadly, across the study: Peripheral blood was sampled at the time of initial diagnosis, prior to any treatment. For training and testing, the roughly 93 patients in the discovery cohort were randomly divided in a 7:3 ratio. Thyroid tissue and blood T-cell repertoires from about 6 Graves' hyperthyroidism patients were also compared in the study. After blood sampling, hyperthyroidism patients were treated with methimazole at a starting dose of 30 mg daily, and ophthalmopathy patients were treated with high-dose intravenous methylprednisolone. An independent validation cohort of under 20 hyperthyroidism patients and roughly 16 patients who later progressed to ophthalmopathy tested prospective prediction of ophthalmopathy. To identify distinguishing TCR V-J signatures, a discovery cohort of about 100 patients was used, comprising approximately 40 with Graves' ophthalmopathy and some 57 with stable Graves' hyperthyroidism. The paper reports TCR Vbeta CDR3 sequencing of roughly 140 peripheral blood samples: approximately 41 ophthalmopathy, around 80 hyperthyroidism and approximately 17 progressor patients. The paper's findings and limits, for the study overall: A 13 V-J signature model separated ophthalmopathy from stable hyperthyroidism, with nearly 90% sensitivity and 81.08% specificity in cross-validation and 80%/75% in testing. Most expanded thyroid clonotypes (frequency above 0.001) were also found in blood, which suggests that blood repertoires may mirror thyroid immune responses. In validation, the model predicted progression to ophthalmopathy a median of 6.5 months before onset, with over 60% sensitivity and roughly 79% specificity. Sample size was not statistically predetermined, and blinding of investigators to group allocation was not performed.

Concerning this clonotype itself: The antigen it recognizes is unknown. Per-base quality was not reported, and no clone a single base away is much larger than it.

Amplification of TCR beta CDR3 regions was carried out from RNA transcripts. A first-round RT-PCR of the TCR CDR3 used the HTBI primer set with the Qiagen OneStep RT-PCR kit. The libraries were constructed in a second round of multiplex PCR and then size-selected and purified. Paired-end sequencing of the libraries was performed with 100 bp reads on an Illumina HiSeq2000. Regarding the original processing steps: Raw data were processed with SOAPnuke, discarding reads with adapters, uncalled bases, mean Phred below 15, or no exact constant-primer or identifier match. COPE v1.2.5 was used to merge high-quality paired reads, and clonotypes were defined as unique nucleotide sequences. MiTCR v1.1 was used to align the clonotypes against IMGT TRBV, TRBD and TRBJ reference segments. The analysis included only V-J combinations with a frequency above 0.0001, which together covered approximately 99% of the repertoires. A TCS score was defined as the ratio between F50 (clonal expansion) and ExV (chaos), using BLOSUM62-based TCRdist between CDR3 peptides within each V-J. Welch's t-statistics and random forest reduced fewer than 550 V-J features to under 15, which were used in a naive Bayes classifier (R e1071). Using fastp trimming at Q25 and MiXCR clonotype assembly, TCRdb reanalyzed the public sequencing data and kept in-frame beta chains. All rows with the same CDR3 protein become a single entry with the most common DNA and genes. V and J calls and clone size were set by TCRdb, not the authors. The table for this sample lists about 400,000 distinct CDR3 sequences; about 15% of them were counted only once. The biggest ten clones account for over 10% of the sample.

As encoded in the germline V gene, CDR1 is KGHSH while CDR2 is LQKENI. Counted from cysteine to phenylalanine, this CDR3 has 13 amino acids. Only the CDR3 region is kept as DNA, spanning 39 bases read in frame from base 1. V drops 2 bases and J drops 4 bases, leaving 8 bases in between. Moderately to severely active disease, a Clinical Activity Score of at least 3, a NOSPECS grade of at least 4, and a duration under 3 months were present in ophthalmopathy patients. Exclusion was applied to patients with uncontrolled infections, other autoimmune diseases, pregnancy or lactation. Diagnoses were based on clinical symptoms, serum thyroxine and TRAb, thyroid ultrasound and orbital computed tomography. Ficoll-Paque density gradient centrifugation was used to isolate PBMCs from about 10 ml of fresh peripheral blood. Trizol reagent was used to extract total RNA, and RNA quality was then checked on an Agilent 2100 Bioanalyzer.

The sequencing sample was made of blood. The sequence is built from TRBV18 and TRBJ2-5; the D segment cannot be called with confidence. The clonotype was recovered from a man between 18 and 29 years old with Graves' ophthalmopathy. This receptor has the CDR3 CASSPTATETQYF. The nucleotides are TGTGCCAGCTCACCAACGGCCACAGAGACCCAGTACTTC.